Included here is one T cell receptor beta chain sequence, with context. This entry comes from a study of shared clonotypes between healthy human individuals. Assay execution took place at the deep level. In the authors' workflow: ImmunoSEQ gave junction-only sequences without quality scores, so filtering differed. Here immunoSEQ multiplex PCR was the method, and the copy in TCRdb shows in-frame clones only, minus some. For V, J and clone size, that table is used; D and trimming come from the DNA. Counted here are some 1,900,000 clones, 85% to 95% occurring once; the ten biggest clones make up 0.9% to 1.5%. CD45RO negativity and positive selection for CCR7 defined naive CD8 cells, a population that excluded terminally differentiated effector memory CD45RA+ cells. Sequenced: naive CD8+ T cells sorted from blood. The TCR comes from a man younger than 35 in good health.

The CDR3 loop reads CASSLGAVNQPQHF. DNA for the CDR3: TGTGCCAGCAGTTTAGGGGCCGTGAATCAGCCCCAGCATTTT. The V gene is TRBV27, the J gene TRBJ1-5, with D maybe TRBD1 (5 bases). CDR1 and CDR2 from the germline V gene are MNHEY and SMNVEV (reference sequence). The CDR3 is 14 residues long. Trimming took 2 bases from V and 4 from J, leaving 9 bases between them.